One sample yielded the 3 T cell receptor beta chains listed below, sequenced in a study of technical replicates of blood from four donors. TCRdb's copy holds only in-frame clones and misses some; the assay was immunoSEQ multiplex PCR. This repertoire shows fewer than 80,000 clones, roughly 85% found once; its top ten account for approximately 4.6%. Material for sequencing was PBMCs. These receptors all stem from a human donor in good health. Some clones in this sample may be carry-over from other donors' samples.

The chain carries TRBV18 and TRBJ1-2; tentatively, D is TRBD1 (6 bases). This CDR3 has 14 amino acids. Trimming cost V 0 bases and J 3 bases, with 8 bases left between them. Germline V gives CDR1 KGHSH, CDR2 LQKENI. DNA for the CDR3: TGTGCCAGCTCACCACCGACAGGCCACTATGGCTACACCTTC. Encoded protein: CASSPPTGHYGYTF.

The chain combines TRBV6-5 with TRBJ2-1; D uncertain. The germline V and J ends were trimmed by 8 bases and 4 bases, with 9 bases remaining between them. Germline CDR1 is MNHEY and CDR2 is SVGAGI. The CDR3 runs 12 residues. CDR3 sequence (DNA): TGTGCCAGCGGCAGGTCATACAATGAGCAGTTCTTC. This sequence encodes CASGRSYNEQFF.

The rearrangement links TRBV27 to TRBJ1-2, with D possibly matching TRBD1 (6 bases). This CDR3 region has 15 residues. Per the germline V gene, CDR1 is MNHEY and CDR2 is SMNVEV (reference sequence). V lost 7 bases, J lost 3 bases, and 18 bases lay in between. The chain's CDR3 is CASNPGWGLHYGYTF. CDR3 nucleotides: TGTGCCAGCAACCCAGGGTGGGGGCTACACTATGGCTACACCTTC.